The sequence of this TCR beta chain was determined in a study of memory CD4+ T cells and cytomegalovirus serostatus. Per the original methods: After removing out-of-frame reads, around 2.2 million distinct TCRbeta sequences remained. Measured with immunoSEQ multiplex PCR; TCRdb has only the in-frame clones, and not every one. The DNA gave D and trimming, while V, J and clone size come from that table. The profile covers about 58,000 clones, with roughly 84% appearing a single time and about 0.5% taken by the ten largest. This clone was recorded once. Single viable CD3+CD4+CD8-CD45RO+ cells were sorted as the memory CD4+ T cells. After thawing, CD4+ T cells were positively selected. There are 16 residues in the CDR3. With 1 base removed from V and 4 bases from J, the gap between germline ends came to 15 bases. The germline CDR1 and CDR2 sequences are MGHRA and YSYEKL.

The chain has TRBV4-1 and TRBJ2-3; TRBD2 is a possible D gene (6 bases). Sequenced input: memory CD4+ T cells from blood. The clonotype comes from an adult in good health and CMV-seronegative. Some clones in this sample may be carry-over from other donors' samples. CDR3 region: CASSQGMTRGSDTQYF. CDR3 coding DNA: TGCGCCAGCAGCCAAGGGATGACTAGAGGTTCAGATACGCAGTATTTT.